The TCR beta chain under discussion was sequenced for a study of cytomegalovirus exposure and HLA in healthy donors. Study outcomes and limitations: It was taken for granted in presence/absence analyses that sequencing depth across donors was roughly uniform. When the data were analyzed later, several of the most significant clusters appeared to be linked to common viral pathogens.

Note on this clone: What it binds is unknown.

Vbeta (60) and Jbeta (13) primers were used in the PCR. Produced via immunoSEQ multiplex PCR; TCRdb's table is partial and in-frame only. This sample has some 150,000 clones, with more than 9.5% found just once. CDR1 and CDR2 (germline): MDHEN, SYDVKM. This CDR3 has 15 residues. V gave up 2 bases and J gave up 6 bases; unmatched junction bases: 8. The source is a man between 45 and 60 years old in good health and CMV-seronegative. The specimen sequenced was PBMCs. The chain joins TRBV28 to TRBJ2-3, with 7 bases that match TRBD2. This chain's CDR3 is CASSLGLAVRDTQYF. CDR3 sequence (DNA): TGTGCCAGCAGTTTAGGGCTAGCGGTTAGGGATACGCAGTATTTT.